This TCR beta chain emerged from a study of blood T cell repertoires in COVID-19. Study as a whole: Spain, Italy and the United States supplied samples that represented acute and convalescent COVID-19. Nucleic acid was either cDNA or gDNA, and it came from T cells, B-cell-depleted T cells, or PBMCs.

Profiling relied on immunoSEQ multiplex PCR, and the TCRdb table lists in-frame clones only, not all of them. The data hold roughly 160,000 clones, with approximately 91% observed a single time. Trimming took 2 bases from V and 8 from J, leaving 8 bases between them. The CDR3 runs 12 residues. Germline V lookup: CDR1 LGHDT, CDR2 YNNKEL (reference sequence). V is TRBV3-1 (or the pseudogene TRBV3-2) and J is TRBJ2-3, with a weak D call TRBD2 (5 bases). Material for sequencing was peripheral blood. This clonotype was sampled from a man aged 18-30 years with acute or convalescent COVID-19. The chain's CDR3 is CASSQRGGTQYF. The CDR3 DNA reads TGTGCCAGCAGCCAACGGGGTGGTACGCAGTATTTT.